This T cell receptor beta chain appears in the sequencing data of a study of shared clonotypes between healthy human individuals. General study findings and limits: Non-shared clonotypes had lower generation probabilities than clonotypes shared by all four sorted-subset donors. Sharing across several donors was seen in 4% to 6.5% of naive CD4 clonotypes.

V was shortened by 5 bases and J by 4 bases, with 12 bases between the two germline ends. The CDR3 loop spans 13 amino acids. The germline V gene has CDR1 SGHTA and CDR2 FQGNSA. Donors comprised healthy HIV-negative adults lacking recent acute infections or vaccinations. Produced via immunoSEQ multiplex PCR; TCRdb's table is partial and in-frame only. The repertoire consists of some 900,000 clones, with 76% occurring once and the leading ten covering roughly 1.5%. Regarding this clone: Its antigen remains unknown.

This chain links TRBV7-2 with TRBJ2-7, with D tentatively TRBD1 or TRBD2 (5 bases each). This TCR was sampled from a man between 18 and 35 years old in good health. The source material was memory CD4+ T cells sorted from blood. Subset noted: CD45RA-negative fraction. CDR3 residues: CASSPSWGYEQYF. The CDR3 DNA is TGTGCCAGCAGCCCTAGTTGGGGGTACGAGCAGTACTTC.